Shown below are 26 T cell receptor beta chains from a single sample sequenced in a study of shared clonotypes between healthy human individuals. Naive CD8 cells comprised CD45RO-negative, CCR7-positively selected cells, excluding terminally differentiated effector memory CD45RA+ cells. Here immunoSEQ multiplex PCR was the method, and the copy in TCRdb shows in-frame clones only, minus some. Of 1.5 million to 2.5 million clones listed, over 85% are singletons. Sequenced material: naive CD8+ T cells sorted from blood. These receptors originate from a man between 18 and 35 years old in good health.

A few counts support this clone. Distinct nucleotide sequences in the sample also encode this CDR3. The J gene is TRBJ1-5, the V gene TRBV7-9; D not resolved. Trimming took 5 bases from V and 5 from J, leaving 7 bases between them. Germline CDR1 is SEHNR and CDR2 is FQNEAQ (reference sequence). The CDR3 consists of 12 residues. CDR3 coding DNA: TGTGCCAGCAGCCTGTGGGATCAGCCCCAGCATTTT. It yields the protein CASSLWDQPQHF.

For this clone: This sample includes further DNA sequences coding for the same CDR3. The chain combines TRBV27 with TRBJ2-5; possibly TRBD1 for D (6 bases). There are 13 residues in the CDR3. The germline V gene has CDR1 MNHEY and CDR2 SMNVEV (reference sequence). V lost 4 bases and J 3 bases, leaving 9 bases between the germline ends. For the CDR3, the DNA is TGTGCCAGCAGTTCGGACAGTGAAGAGACCCAGTACTTC. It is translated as CASSSDSEETQYF.

CDR3 coding DNA: TGTGCCAGCAGCGTTCCGGGACAGGGACTCTACGAGCAGTACTTC. Protein: CASSVPGQGLYEQYF. This chain joins TRBV5-4 and TRBJ2-7; TRBD1 aligns across 9 bases. This CDR3 region has 15 residues. V was clipped by 4 bases and J by 3 bases; unmatched bases: 8. Germline V gene data show CDR1 as SGHNT and CDR2 as YYREEE (reference sequence).

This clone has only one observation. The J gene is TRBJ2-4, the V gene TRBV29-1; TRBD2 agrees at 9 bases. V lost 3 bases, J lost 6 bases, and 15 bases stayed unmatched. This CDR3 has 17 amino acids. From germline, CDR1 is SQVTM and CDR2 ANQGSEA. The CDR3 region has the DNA TGCAGCGTTGACCCTAGCGGGGCCCTTACCCGCCCAAACATTCAGTACTTC. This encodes CSVDPSGALTRPNIQYF.

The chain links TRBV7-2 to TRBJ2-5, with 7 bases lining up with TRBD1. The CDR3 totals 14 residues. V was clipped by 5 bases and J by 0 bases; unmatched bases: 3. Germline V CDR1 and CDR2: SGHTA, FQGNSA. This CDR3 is CASSPDRYQETQYF. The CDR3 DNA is TGTGCCAGCAGCCCGGACAGGTACCAAGAGACCCAGTACTTC. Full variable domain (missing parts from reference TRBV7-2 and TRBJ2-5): GAGVSQSPSNKVTEKGKDVELRCDPISGHTALYWYRQSLGQGLEFLIYFQGNSAPDKSGLPSDRFSAERTGGSVSTLTIQRTQQEDSAVYLCASSPDRYQETQYFGPGTRLLVL.

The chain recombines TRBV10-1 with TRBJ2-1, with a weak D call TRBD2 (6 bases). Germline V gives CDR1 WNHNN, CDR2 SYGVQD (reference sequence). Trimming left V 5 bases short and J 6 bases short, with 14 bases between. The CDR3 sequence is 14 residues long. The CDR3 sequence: CASSWGEPGNEQFF. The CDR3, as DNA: TGCGCCAGCAGTTGGGGGGAGCCGGGCAATGAGCAGTTCTTC.

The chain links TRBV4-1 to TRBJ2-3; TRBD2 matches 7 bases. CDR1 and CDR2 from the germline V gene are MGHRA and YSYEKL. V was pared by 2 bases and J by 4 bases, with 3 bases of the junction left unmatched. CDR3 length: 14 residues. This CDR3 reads CASSQTSESDTQYF. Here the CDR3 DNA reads TGCGCCAGCAGCCAAACTAGCGAATCAGATACGCAGTATTTT.

The DNA of the CDR3 is TGTGCCAGCAGCTTAGTGGGGGGACAGGGGAGATATCAGCCCCAGCATTTT. Its translation: CASSLVGGQGRYQPQHF. The chain joins TRBV7-6 to TRBJ1-5, with 10 bases fitting TRBD1. Germline V lookup: CDR1 SGHVS, CDR2 FNYEAQ. V shed 1 base and J 5 bases; nucleotides not matched to a gene: 8. CDR3 length equals 17 residues.

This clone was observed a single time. Written as DNA, the CDR3 is TGCAGCGTTGAAGGACTAGGGGGCACAGATACGCAGTATTTT. Translated, it gives CSVEGLGGTDTQYF. The chain couples TRBV29-1 to TRBJ2-3, with a weak D call TRBD2 (6 bases). V was shortened by 1 base and J by 1 base, with 9 bases between the two germline ends. The CDR3 totals 14 residues. The V gene's germline CDR1 is SQVTM and CDR2 ANQGSEA.

CDR3 sequence reads: CASSWGPSGRSNEQFF. CDR3 sequence (DNA): TGTGCCAGCAGCTGGGGGCCTAGCGGGAGAAGCAATGAGCAGTTCTTC. The rearrangement links TRBV5-4 to TRBJ2-1; TRBD2 matches 10 bases. Germline assignment: CDR1 SGHNT and CDR2 YYREEE (reference sequence). The V segment lost 3 bases and the J segment 6 bases; nucleotides outside the gene matches: 9. CDR3 length equals 16 residues.

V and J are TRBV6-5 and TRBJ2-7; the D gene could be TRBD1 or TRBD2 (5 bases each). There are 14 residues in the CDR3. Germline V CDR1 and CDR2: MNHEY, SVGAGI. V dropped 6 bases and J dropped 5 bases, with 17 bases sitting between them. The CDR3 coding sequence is TGTGCCAGCAGCCCGGGACCTCCTTTTAACGAGCAGTACTTC. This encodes CASSPGPPFNEQYF.

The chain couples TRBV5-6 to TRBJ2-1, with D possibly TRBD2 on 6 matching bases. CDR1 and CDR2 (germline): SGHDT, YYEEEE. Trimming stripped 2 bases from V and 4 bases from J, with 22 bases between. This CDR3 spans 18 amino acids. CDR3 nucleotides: TGTGCCAGCAGCTTTTTTTTCCCCCTAGACGGGACTTACAATGAGCAGTTCTTC. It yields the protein CASSFFFPLDGTYNEQFF.

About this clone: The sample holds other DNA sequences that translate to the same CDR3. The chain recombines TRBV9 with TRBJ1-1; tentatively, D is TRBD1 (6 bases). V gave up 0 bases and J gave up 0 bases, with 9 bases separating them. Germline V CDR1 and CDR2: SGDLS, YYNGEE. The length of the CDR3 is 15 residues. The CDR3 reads CASSVEQGLNTEAFF. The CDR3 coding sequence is TGTGCCAGCAGCGTAGAACAGGGCCTGAACACTGAAGCTTTCTTT.

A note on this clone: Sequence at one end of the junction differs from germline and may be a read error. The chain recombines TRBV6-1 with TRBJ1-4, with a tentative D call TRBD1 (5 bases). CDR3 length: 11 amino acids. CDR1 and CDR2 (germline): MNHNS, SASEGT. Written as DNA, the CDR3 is TGTGCCAGCGTGGGCGGAGGGGAGCTCTGCTTT. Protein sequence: CASVGGGELCF.

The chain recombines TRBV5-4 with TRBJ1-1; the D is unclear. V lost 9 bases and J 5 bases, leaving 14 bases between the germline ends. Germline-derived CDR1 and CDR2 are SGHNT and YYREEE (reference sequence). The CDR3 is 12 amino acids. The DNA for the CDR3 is TGTGCCACCCGGCCCTCTGGGACTGAAGCTTTCTTT. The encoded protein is CATRPSGTEAFF.

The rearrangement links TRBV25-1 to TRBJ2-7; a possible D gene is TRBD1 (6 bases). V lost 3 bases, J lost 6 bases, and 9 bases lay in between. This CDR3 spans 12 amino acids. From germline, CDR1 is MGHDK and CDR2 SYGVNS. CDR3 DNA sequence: TGTGCCAGCAGTGAGGGGGCGGGCGAGCAGTACTTC. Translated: CASSEGAGEQYF.

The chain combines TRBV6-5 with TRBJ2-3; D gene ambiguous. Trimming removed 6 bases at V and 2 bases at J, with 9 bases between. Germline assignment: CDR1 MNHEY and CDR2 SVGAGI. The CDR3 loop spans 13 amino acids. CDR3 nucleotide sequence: TGTGCCAGCAGCCTGGCTGACACAGATACGCAGTATTTT. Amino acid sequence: CASSLADTDTQYF.

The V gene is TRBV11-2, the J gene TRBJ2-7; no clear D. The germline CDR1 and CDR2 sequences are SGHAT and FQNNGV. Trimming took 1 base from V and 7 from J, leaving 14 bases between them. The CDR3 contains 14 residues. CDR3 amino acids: CASSLVTPPSEQYF. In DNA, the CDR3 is TGTGCCAGCAGCTTAGTCACCCCCCCCTCTGAGCAGTACTTC.

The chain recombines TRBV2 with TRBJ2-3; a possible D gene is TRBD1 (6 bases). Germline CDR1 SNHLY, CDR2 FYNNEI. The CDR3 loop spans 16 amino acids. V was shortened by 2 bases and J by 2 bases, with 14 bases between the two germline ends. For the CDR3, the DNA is TGTGCCAGCAGTGAACCGGGACACGACCCCACAGATACGCAGTATTTT. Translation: CASSEPGHDPTDTQYF.

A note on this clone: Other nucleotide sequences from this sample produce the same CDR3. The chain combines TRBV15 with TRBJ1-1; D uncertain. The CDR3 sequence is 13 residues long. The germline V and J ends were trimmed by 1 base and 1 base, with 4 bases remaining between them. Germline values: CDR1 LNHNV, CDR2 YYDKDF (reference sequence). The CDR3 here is CATSRGENTEAFF. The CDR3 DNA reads TGTGCCACCAGCAGAGGCGAGAACACTGAAGCTTTCTTT.

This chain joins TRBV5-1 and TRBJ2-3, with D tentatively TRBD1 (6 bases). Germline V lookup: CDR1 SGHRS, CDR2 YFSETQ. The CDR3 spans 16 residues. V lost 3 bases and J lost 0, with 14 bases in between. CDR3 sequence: CASSSDRSSSTDTQYF. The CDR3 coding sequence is TGCGCCAGCAGCTCAGACAGGTCCTCTAGCACAGATACGCAGTATTTT.

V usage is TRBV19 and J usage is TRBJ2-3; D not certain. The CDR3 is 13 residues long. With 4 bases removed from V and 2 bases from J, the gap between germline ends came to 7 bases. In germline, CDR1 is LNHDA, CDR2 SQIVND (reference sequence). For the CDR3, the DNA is TGTGCCAGTAGTAGTATAGCCACAGATACGCAGTATTTT. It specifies CASSSIATDTQYF. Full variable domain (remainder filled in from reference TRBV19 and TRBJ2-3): DGGITQSPKYLFRKEGQNVTLSCEQNLNHDAMYWYRQDPGQGLRLIYYSQIVNDFQKGDIAEGYSVSREKKESFPLTVTSAQKNPTAFYLCASSSIATDTQYFGPGTRLTVL.

The CDR3 spells CASSLVWVDQETQYF. DNA of the CDR3: TGTGCCAGCAGCTTAGTGTGGGTCGACCAAGAGACCCAGTACTTC. The chain couples TRBV7-2 to TRBJ2-5; D is uncertain. The V gene's germline CDR1 is SGHTA and CDR2 FQGNSA. The CDR3 is 15 amino acids. V was cut by 1 base and J by 0 bases, with 9 bases left in between. Using reference TRBV7-2 and TRBJ2-5 for the parts outside the CDR3, the full variable domain is GAGVSQSPSNKVTEKGKDVELRCDPISGHTALYWYRQSLGQGLEFLIYFQGNSAPDKSGLPSDRFSAERTGGSVSTLTIQRTQQEDSAVYLCASSLVWVDQETQYFGPGTRLLVL.

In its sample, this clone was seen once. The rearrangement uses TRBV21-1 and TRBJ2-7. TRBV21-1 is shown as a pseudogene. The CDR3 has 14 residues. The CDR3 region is CASSKGLKSHEQYF. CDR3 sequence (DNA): TGTGCCAGCAGCAAAGGGCTAAAAAGCCACGAGCAGTACTTC.

CDR3 coding DNA: TGTGCCAGCAGTAACCTCCGGGACGAGGCTAGCGGGTCCCTCCACTTT. It translates to CASSNLRDEASGSLHF. This chain connects TRBV27 to TRBJ1-6, with a weak D call TRBD1 (5 bases). The CDR3 is made up of 16 amino acids. The V gene lost 5 bases and the J gene lost 14 bases, with 25 bases spanning the gap. Germline values: CDR1 MNHEY, CDR2 SMNVEV (reference sequence).

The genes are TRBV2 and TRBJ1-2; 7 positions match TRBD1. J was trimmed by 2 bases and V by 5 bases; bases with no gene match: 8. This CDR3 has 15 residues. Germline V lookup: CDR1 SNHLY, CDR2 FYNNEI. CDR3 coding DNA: TGTGCCAGCAGTTGGGGCCAAGGGGGCAACTATGGCTACACCTTC. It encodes CASSWGQGGNYGYTF.